The 2 T cell receptor beta chains listed next were all sequenced from one sample in a study of cytomegalovirus exposure and HLA in healthy donors. The PCR used 60 Vbeta and 13 Jbeta primers. Method: immunoSEQ multiplex PCR; TCRdb's copy keeps in-frame clones and lacks some. The data hold some 78,000 clones, with 80% observed a single time. The sample consisted of PBMCs. All receptors come from a woman aged 45 to 65 in good health and CMV-seropositive.

The chain is built from TRBV2 and TRBJ2-3; weak D call: TRBD2 (5 bases). The CDR3 is 15 residues long. Looked up from germline, CDR1 is SNHLY and CDR2 is FYNNEI. Trimming took off 4 bases at V and 3 bases at J, with 14 bases between the two ends. CDR3 protein: CASSAVGVGTDTQYF. The CDR3 DNA reads TGTGCCAGCAGTGCGGTGGGAGTCGGGACAGATACGCAGTATTTT.

The rearrangement joins TRBV9 to TRBJ1-1; 7 positions agree with TRBD1. The germline V gene encodes CDR1 SGDLS and CDR2 YYNGEE. CDR3 size: 15 residues. V was pared by 0 bases and J by 4 bases, with 6 bases of the junction left unmatched. In DNA form, the CDR3 reads TGTGCCAGCAGCGTAGACGGACAGGCTCCCACTGAAGCTTTCTTT. Amino acid sequence: CASSVDGQAPTEAFF.